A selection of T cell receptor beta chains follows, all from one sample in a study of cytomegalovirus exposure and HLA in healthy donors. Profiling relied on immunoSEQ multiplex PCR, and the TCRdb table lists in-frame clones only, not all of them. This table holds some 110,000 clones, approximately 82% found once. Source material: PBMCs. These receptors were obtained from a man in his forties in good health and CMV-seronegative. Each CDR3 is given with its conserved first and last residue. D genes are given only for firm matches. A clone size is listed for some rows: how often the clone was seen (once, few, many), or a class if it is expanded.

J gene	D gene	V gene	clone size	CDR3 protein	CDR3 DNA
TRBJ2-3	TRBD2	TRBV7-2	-	CASSYSGATDTQYF	TGTGCCAGCAGCTATAGCGGGGCCACAGATACGCAGTATTTT
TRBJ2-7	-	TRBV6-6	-	CASSYRLGGANEQYF	TGTGCCAGCAGTTACCGACTAGGGGGGGCCAACGAGCAGTACTTC
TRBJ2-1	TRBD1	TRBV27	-	CASSAKGQAYNEQFF	TGTGCCAGCAGCGCTAAAGGACAGGCGTACAATGAGCAGTTCTTC
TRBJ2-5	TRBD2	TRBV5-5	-	CASSGGPSGGLQETQYF	TGTGCCAGCAGCGGGGGGCCTAGCGGGGGGCTTCAAGAGACCCAGTACTTC
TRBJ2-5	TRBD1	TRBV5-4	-	CASSLGRDRQETQYF	TGTGCCAGCAGCTTGGGCCGGGACAGACAAGAGACCCAGTACTTC
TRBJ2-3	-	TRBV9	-	CASSVGQRTDTQYF	TGTGCCAGCAGCGTGGGGCAGCGCACAGATACGCAGTATTTT
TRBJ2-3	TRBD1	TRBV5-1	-	CASSLGQGARLSKADTQYF	TGCGCCAGCAGCCTGGGACAGGGGGCGAGGTTGTCTAAGGCAGATACGCAGTATTTT
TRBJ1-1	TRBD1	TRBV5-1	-	CASSVRDRGLLNTEAFF	TGCGCCAGCAGCGTCCGGGACAGGGGCCTTTTGAACACTGAAGCTTTCTTT
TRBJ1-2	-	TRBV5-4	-	CASSLVTDGYTF	TGTGCCAGCAGCTTGGTGACAGATGGCTACACCTTC
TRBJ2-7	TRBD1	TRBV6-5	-	CASSSQGAKYEQYF	TGTGCCAGCAGTTCCCAGGGGGCAAAATACGAGCAGTACTTC
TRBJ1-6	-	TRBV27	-	CASSLRGGHNSPLHF	TGTGCCAGCAGTTTGCGGGGGGGTCATAATTCACCCCTCCACTTT
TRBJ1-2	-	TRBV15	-	CATSRADRSGYTF	TGTGCCACCAGCAGAGCTGACCGGAGTGGCTACACCTTC
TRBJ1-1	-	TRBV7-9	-	CASSLDGQGGSVFF	TGTGCCAGCAGCTTAGATGGTCAGGGAGGCAGTGTATTCTTT
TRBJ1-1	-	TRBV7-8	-	CASSFTGSTEAFF	TGTGCCAGCAGCTTTACAGGATCTACTGAAGCTTTCTTT
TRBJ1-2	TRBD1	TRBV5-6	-	CASSLRTGRSYGYTF	TGTGCCAGCAGCCTCCGGACAGGGCGAAGCTATGGCTACACCTTC
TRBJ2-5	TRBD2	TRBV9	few	CASSVVPGGAVETQYF	TGTGCCAGCAGCGTAGTACCCGGGGGGGCCGTAGAGACCCAGTACTTC
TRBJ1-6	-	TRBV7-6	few	CASSPTRGGDNSPLHF	TGTGCCAGCAGCCCCACCAGGGGTGGCGATAATTCACCCCTCCACTTT
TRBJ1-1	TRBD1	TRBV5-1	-	CASSFLGQGNTEAFF	TGCGCCAGCAGCTTTCTGGGACAGGGGAACACTGAAGCTTTCTTT
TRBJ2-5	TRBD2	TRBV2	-	CASSAAREAGGPNF	TGTGCCAGCAGTGCAGCCCGGGAAGCGGGGGGGCCGAACTTC
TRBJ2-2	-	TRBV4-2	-	CASSRDPGGSTGELFF	TGTGCCAGCAGCCGAGATCCGGGGGGCAGCACCGGGGAGCTGTTTTTT
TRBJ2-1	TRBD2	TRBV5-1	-	CASSRGLAGGTNEQFF	TGCGCCAGCAGCAGAGGACTAGCGGGGGGGACCAATGAGCAGTTCTTC
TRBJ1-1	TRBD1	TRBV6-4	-	CASSRTGTGANTEAFF	TGTGCCAGCAGTCGGACCGGGACAGGGGCGAACACTGAAGCTTTCTTT
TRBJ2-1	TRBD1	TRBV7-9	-	CASSGDRADNEQFF	TGTGCCAGCAGCGGGGACAGGGCCGACAATGAGCAGTTCTTC
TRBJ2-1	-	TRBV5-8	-	CASRARQAVGFNEQFF	TGTGCCAGCAGAGCCCGACAGGCCGTTGGCTTCAATGAGCAGTTCTTC
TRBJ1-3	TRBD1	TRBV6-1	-	CASASGGWENTIYF	TGTGCCAGTGCTTCAGGGGGTTGGGAAAACACCATATATTTT
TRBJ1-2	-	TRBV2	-	CATQATGGYTF	TGTGCCACCCAAGCGACAGGCGGCTACACCTTC
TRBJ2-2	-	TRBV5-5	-	CASKPTLIPGELFF	TGTGCCAGCAAGCCCACCCTAATCCCCGGGGAGCTGTTTTTT
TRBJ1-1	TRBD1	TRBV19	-	CASSPGQGAFGTAFF	TGTGCCAGTAGCCCGGGACAGGGGGCTTTTGGTACGGCTTTCTTT
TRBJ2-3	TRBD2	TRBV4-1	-	CASSQGVSGSSTDTQYF	TGCGCCAGCAGCCAAGGCGTTAGCGGGTCTAGCACAGATACGCAGTATTTT
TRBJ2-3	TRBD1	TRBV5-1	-	CASSKGQGTDTQYF	TGCGCCAGCAGCAAGGGACAGGGGACAGATACGCAGTATTTT
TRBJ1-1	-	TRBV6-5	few	CASSFRRGSQNTEAFF	TGTGCCAGCAGTTTCCGTCGGGGGTCACAAAACACTGAAGCTTTCTTT
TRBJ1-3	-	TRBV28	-	CASSLGPGNTIYF	TGTGCCAGCAGCTTGGGGCCGGGAAACACCATATATTTT
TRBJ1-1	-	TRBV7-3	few	CASSVWLGTEAFF	TGTGCCAGCAGCGTTTGGCTAGGCACTGAAGCTTTCTTT
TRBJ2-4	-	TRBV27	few	CASSLFGSNIQYF	TGTGCCAGCAGTTTATTCGGGTCTAACATTCAGTACTTC
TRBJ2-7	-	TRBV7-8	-	CASSSGAQYERYF	TGTGCCAGCAGCTCAGGGGCCCAATACGAGCGGTACTTC
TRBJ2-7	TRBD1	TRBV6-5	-	CASSYSRDRAYEQYF	TGTGCCAGCAGTTACTCTCGGGACAGGGCCTACGAGCAGTACTTC
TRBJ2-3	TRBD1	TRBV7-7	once	CASSLALMAGGSTDTQYF	TGTGCCAGCAGCTTAGCGCTGATGGCAGGGGGAAGCACAGATACGCAGTATTTT
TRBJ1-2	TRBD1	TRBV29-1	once	CSGGDRDGYGYTF	TGCAGCGGCGGGGACAGGGATGGGTATGGCTACACCTTC
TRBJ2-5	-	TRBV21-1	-	CASSTRVGETQYF	TGTGCCAGCAGCACCCGGGTTGGGGAGACCCAGTACTTC
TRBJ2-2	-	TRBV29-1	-	CSVEVDSPGAGELFF	TGCAGCGTTGAGGTTGACAGCCCTGGGGCCGGGGAGCTGTTTTTT
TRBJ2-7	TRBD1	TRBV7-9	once	CASSKGQVNYEQYF	TGTGCCAGCAGCAAGGGACAGGTCAACTACGAGCAGTACTTC
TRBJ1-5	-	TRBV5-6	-	CASSLWGVSQPQHF	TGTGCCAGCAGCTTGTGGGGGGTAAGTCAGCCCCAGCATTTT
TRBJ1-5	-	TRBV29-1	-	CSVARGSNQPQHF	TGCAGCGTGGCGAGGGGGAGCAATCAGCCCCAGCATTTT
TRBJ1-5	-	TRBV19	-	CASSTSPTGGLPQHF	TGTGCCAGTAGTACCTCACCCACCGGCGGATTGCCCCAGCATTTT
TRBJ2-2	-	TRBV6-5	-	CASSPRQTTGELFF	TGTGCCAGCAGTCCACGACAGACAACCGGGGAGCTGTTTTTT
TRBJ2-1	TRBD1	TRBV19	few	CASDTQGRGSYNEQFF	TGTGCCAGTGATACACAGGGGCGAGGGTCCTACAATGAGCAGTTCTTC
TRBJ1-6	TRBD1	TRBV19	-	CASSPETGVGSPLHF	TGTGCCAGTAGTCCCGAGACAGGGGTTGGTTCACCCCTCCACTTT
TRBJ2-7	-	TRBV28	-	CASSLQGNEQYF	TGTGCCAGCAGTTTACAGGGGAACGAGCAGTACTTC
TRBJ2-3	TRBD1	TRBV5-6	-	CASSLGQVEDTQYF	TGTGCCAGCAGCCTGGGACAGGTAGAAGATACGCAGTATTTT
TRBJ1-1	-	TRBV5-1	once	CASSLGAGRTEAFF	TGCGCCAGCAGCCTGGGGGCAGGAAGGACTGAAGCTTTCTTT
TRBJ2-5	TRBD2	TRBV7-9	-	CASRPWTSGAKTQYF	TGTGCCAGCAGACCTTGGACTAGCGGGGCAAAGACCCAGTACTTC